The rows below give T cell receptor beta chains drawn from one sample of a study of T cell responses to AZD1222 COVID-19 vaccine. TCRdb's copy holds only in-frame clones and misses some; the assay was immunoSEQ multiplex PCR. The table records some 130,000 clones, 80% to 95% of them present only once. The material was peripheral blood, obtained on day 0 of AZD1222 vaccination. These receptors were obtained from an adult in good health. The CDR3 runs from the conserved cysteine through the conserved F or W. A D gene is named only where the DNA matches it firmly. Rows give clone size only sometimes, using once, few, many, or a class for an expanded clone.

clone_size	d_call	v_call	j_call	cdr3_nt	cdr3_aa
.	.	TRBV9	TRBJ2-2	TGTGCCAGCAGCGTAGGTAGAGGGATAAACACCGGGGAGCTGTTTTTT	CASSVGRGINTGELFF
.	.	TRBV5-5	TRBJ2-3	TGTGCCAGCAGCTTAAGGGCAGGGGCAGAGACCACAGATACGCAGTATTTT	CASSLRAGAETTDTQYF
.	TRBD1	TRBV2	TRBJ2-7	TGTGCCAGTAACAGGGGCTACGAGCAGTACTTC	CASNRGYEQYF
.	.	TRBV4-2	TRBJ2-7	TGTGCCAGCAGCTCAGGGCCGACAAACGAGCAGTACTTC	CASSSGPTNEQYF
.	TRBD2	TRBV6-2/TRBV6-3	TRBJ2-4	TGTGCCAGCAGTTACTCTGCGGGGGGGGCAGGGGTTTTGAGCATTCAGTACTTC	CASSYSAGGAGVLSIQYF
.	TRBD1	TRBV30	TRBJ1-4	TGTGCCTGGACTGCATGGGACAGGGGCCTAAAGGGGCAGGAAAAACTGTTTTTT	CAWTAWDRGLKGQEKLFF
.	.	TRBV9	TRBJ2-1	TGTGCCAGCAGCCCCCGCGAAGGGGCGCAGTTCTTC	CASSPREGAQFF
.	.	TRBV5-1	TRBJ1-1	TGCGCCAGCAGCCATGGGGGCCCTATGAACACTGAAGCTTTCTTT	CASSHGGPMNTEAFF
.	TRBD1	TRBV7-9	TRBJ2-1	TGTGCCAGCAGCCAGAACCTTTGGACAGGGGCATTGACCAATGAGCAGTTCTTC	CASSQNLWTGALTNEQFF
.	.	TRBV27	TRBJ1-1	TGTGCCAGCAGTTTAAGGGGGGGGAGGGACACTGAAGCTTTCTTT	CASSLRGGRDTEAFF
once	.	TRBV7-2	TRBJ2-3	TGTGCCAGCAGCTTAGGGACAGTCCCAGATACGCAGTATTTT	CASSLGTVPDTQYF
.	.	TRBV3-1/TRBV3-2	TRBJ1-1	TGTGCCAGCAGGTCGACAATTGAAGGGGCTGAAGCTTTCTTT	CASRSTIEGAEAFF
.	.	TRBV11-1	TRBJ1-2	TGTGCCAGCAGCCACGACAGCTTCTATGGCTACACCTTC	CASSHDSFYGYTF
once	.	TRBV4-3	TRBJ1-6	TGCGCCAGCAGCCAAGAACGTGGCTCACCCCTCCACTTT	CASSQERGSPLHF
.	.	TRBV28	TRBJ2-7	TGTGCCAGCACCCAGGCCGGGACTGTGAGCTCCTACGAGCAGTACTTC	CASTQAGTVSSYEQYF
.	.	TRBV7-8	TRBJ1-1	TGTGCCAGCAGCCCAATGGAGACAATTGCCAACACTGAAGCTTTCTTT	CASSPMETIANTEAFF
.	TRBD1	TRBV27	TRBJ2-7	TGTGCCAGCAGCCTCGGACAGGGACCTTACGAGCAGTACTTC	CASSLGQGPYEQYF
.	.	TRBV3-1/TRBV3-2	TRBJ2-5	TGTGCCAGCAGCCCTGACTCTCAAGAGACCCAGTACTTC	CASSPDSQETQYF
.	.	TRBV5-6	TRBJ2-1	TGTGCCAGCAGCCAGGGACAACCGGGCAATGAGCAGTTCTTC	CASSQGQPGNEQFF
.	TRBD2	TRBV6-5	TRBJ2-1	TGTGCCAGCAAGGATGGGGTAGCGGGGTACAATGAGCAGTTCTTC	CASKDGVAGYNEQFF
.	.	TRBV7-8	TRBJ2-3	TGTGCCAGCGGGGGTCTAACTTCGGATACGCAGTATTTT	CASGGLTSDTQYF
.	TRBD1	TRBV28	TRBJ2-4	TGTGCCAGCACCCCGGGGACAGGAGTAGCCAAAAACATTCAGTACTTC	CASTPGTGVAKNIQYF
.	.	TRBV20-1	TRBJ2-7	TGCAGTGCTAGACACGAGCAGTACTTC	CSARHEQYF
.	.	TRBV15	TRBJ2-1	TGTGCCACCAGCAGAGCGGGAGTGGGTAATGAGCAGTTCTTC	CATSRAGVGNEQFF
.	.	TRBV10-2	TRBJ2-5	TGCGCCAGCAGTGAGTCAGAAGAGACCCAGTACTTC	CASSESEETQYF
.	.	TRBV5-1	TRBJ2-3	TGCGCCAGCAGCCTCCAGATCCGAGTCGGCACAGATACGCAGTATTTT	CASSLQIRVGTDTQYF
.	TRBD2	TRBV3-1/TRBV3-2	TRBJ2-7	TGTGCCAGCAGCCAAGCGAGCGGGAGTTTGTACGAGCAGTACTTC	CASSQASGSLYEQYF
.	.	TRBV29-1	TRBJ1-2	TGCAGCGTTGGAGGGAACTATGGCTACACCTTC	CSVGGNYGYTF
.	TRBD1	TRBV29-1	TRBJ1-4	TGCAGCGCCTTGGGGACAGGGGGAGAAAAACTGTTTTTT	CSALGTGGEKLFF
.	.	TRBV6-6	TRBJ1-6	TGTGCCAGCAGTACCGGCGGTCACGATAATTCACCCCTCCACTTT	CASSTGGHDNSPLHF
.	TRBD1	TRBV27	TRBJ2-2	TGTGCCAGCAGCTACAGGGGTCGGAATACCGGGGAGCTGTTTTTT	CASSYRGRNTGELFF
.	.	TRBV24-1	TRBJ1-5	TGTGCCACCAGCAAGGACGAAGTTTGGCATTTT	CATSKDEVWHF
.	.	TRBV6-5	TRBJ2-3	TGTGCCAGCAGTTACGCCCCTGTAGGGACAGATACGCAGTATTTT	CASSYAPVGTDTQYF
.	.	TRBV28	TRBJ1-5	TGTGCCAGCAGTGGACGGACGGCGCCACTTAGCAATCAGCCCCAGCATTTT	CASSGRTAPLSNQPQHF
.	TRBD2	TRBV6-2/TRBV6-3	TRBJ2-7	TGTGCCAGCAGTCCCTGGGGAGGGGAGCAGTACTTC	CASSPWGGEQYF
.	.	TRBV6-2/TRBV6-3	TRBJ1-5	TGTGCCAGCAGTTACTCGTCCCTTCTTCAGCCCCAGCATTTT	CASSYSSLLQPQHF
.	TRBD2	TRBV4-1	TRBJ2-2	TGCGCCAGCAGCCAAGTGTCAACGGGACTAGCGTTGAACACCGGGGAGCTGTTTTTT	CASSQVSTGLALNTGELFF